What follows are 7 T cell receptor beta chains derived from one specimen sequenced in a study of blood T cell repertoires in COVID-19. Generated by immunoSEQ multiplex PCR, the TCRdb table keeps only in-frame clones and is missing some. The sample lists 30,000 to 35,000 clones, about 78% occurring once. The source material was peripheral blood. These receptors came from a woman aged 55-69 years with acute or convalescent COVID-19.

The chain recombines TRBV28 with TRBJ1-3; D not certain. The germline CDR1 and CDR2 sequences are MDHEN and SYDVKM. The CDR3 covers 13 residues. Trimming took off 5 bases at V and 3 bases at J, with 8 bases between the two ends. The CDR3 here is CASSRGNGNTIYF. The CDR3 region has the DNA TGTGCCAGCAGTCGAGGGAATGGAAACACCATATATTTT.

The V and J genes are TRBV2 and TRBJ1-1; D is unresolved. This CDR3 is 13 amino acids long. Trimming stripped 6 bases from V and 3 bases from J, with 11 bases between. Germline V gene sequence: CDR1 SNHLY, CDR2 FYNNEI. CDR3 DNA: TGTGCCAGCAGGTTGCGGCCGGACACTGAAGCTTTCTTT. Its translation: CASRLRPDTEAFF.

The chain recombines TRBV3-1 (or the pseudogene TRBV3-2) with TRBJ1-5, with D unclear. Deletions cut 1 base from V and 0 bases from J, with 7 bases between. The germline CDR1 and CDR2 sequences are LGHDT and YNNKEL (reference sequence). This CDR3 is built from 15 residues. CDR3 nucleotide sequence: TGTGCCAGCAGCCAAGGAACATATAGCAATCAGCCCCAGCATTTT. It encodes CASSQGTYSNQPQHF.

This clone was counted once. For the CDR3, the DNA is TGTGCCAGCAGCCTGGGGGGACAGGGCGATGAAAAACTGTTTTTT. It yields the protein CASSLGGQGDEKLFF. This chain uses TRBV28 with TRBJ1-4; 9 bases are shared with TRBD1. CDR1 is MDHEN and CDR2 is SYDVKM in the germline V gene. V shed 6 bases and J 6 bases; nucleotides not matched to a gene: 8. This CDR3 has 15 amino acids.

The chain uses TRBV5-1 and TRBJ1-2, with a weak D call TRBD1 (5 bases). Germline-derived CDR1 and CDR2 are SGHRS and YFSETQ. There are 16 residues in the CDR3. V shed 0 bases and J shed 3 bases, with 15 bases lying between them. The CDR3 DNA follows: TGCGCCAGCAGCTTGGAGGGGCCGGAACAGCACTATGGCTACACCTTC. This codes for CASSLEGPEQHYGYTF.

The chain joins TRBV5-8 to TRBJ2-2; tentatively, D is TRBD2 (5 bases). V dropped 5 bases and J dropped 6 bases, with 11 bases sitting between them. Germline CDR1 and CDR2: SGHTS and YDEGEE. The length of the CDR3 is 13 residues. The CDR3 nucleotides read TGTGCCAGCAGTTGGTCGAGGGCCGGGGAGCTGTTTTTT. The encoded protein is CASSWSRAGELFF.

The chain recombines TRBV19 with TRBJ1-1; D is uncertain. The CDR3 runs to 15 residues. Trimming removed 6 bases from V and 2 bases from J, with 16 bases in between. Germline loops: CDR1 LNHDA, CDR2 SQIVND (reference sequence). The CDR3 bases are TGTGCCAGTAGGGAGAGTGGATCCGATAACACTGAAGCTTTCTTT. It translates to CASRESGSDNTEAFF.